This T cell receptor beta chain was obtained from a study of breast tumors, draining lymph nodes, adjacent tissues. Points from the study as a whole: Findings are consistent with lymph node origin and intratumoral expansion of most tumor T cells. Tumor TCR diversity was below lymph nodes but above nontumor tissue.

This clonotype has at least ten counts. Antigen specificity is unknown. V gave up 5 bases and J gave up 3 bases; unmatched junction bases: 5. The CDR3 is made up of 14 amino acids. The germline CDR1 and CDR2 sequences are SGHKS and YYEKEE (reference sequence). TCRdb re-analysed the multiplex PCR reads in MiXCR, keeping a single row per CDR3 protein. The table records under 70,000 distinct CDR3 sequences, less than 45% of them present only once. The rearrangement links TRBV5-5 to TRBJ2-7; TRBD1 agrees at 10 bases. This TCR came from a female donor with breast cancer. Some clones in this sample may be carry-over from other donors' samples. The sample comprised breast tumor tissue. CDR3 coding DNA: TGTGCCAGCAGTCCCGGGACAGGGGTCTACGAGCAGTACTTC. Translation gives CASSPGTGVYEQYF. Together with reference TRBV5-5 and TRBJ2-7, the CDR3 gives the full variable domain: DAGVTQSPTHLIKTRGQQVTLRCSPISGHKSVSWYQQVLGQGPQFIFQYYEKEERGRGNFPDRFSARQFPNYSSELNVNALLLGDSALYLCASSPGTGVYEQYFGPGTRLTVT.